The 30 T cell receptor beta chains below all came from one sample that was sequenced in a study of chemoradiotherapy in HPV16-positive cancers. Clones were sequenced by immunoSEQ multiplex PCR, and TCRdb holds only the in-frame ones, with some missing. Of tens of thousands of clones in the sample, roughly 92% were seen once. Sequenced here: blood, sampled from a patient who underwent chemoradiotherapy. The receptors here all came from a human donor with HPV-associated anogenital cancer.

V and J are TRBV4-2 and TRBJ2-1, with D unresolved. Germline V gives CDR1 LGHNA, CDR2 YNFKEQ. The V and J ends lost 1 base and 0 bases respectively, with 10 bases between them. The CDR3 runs to 16 residues. The CDR3 loop reads CASSQGSTSSYNEQFF. CDR3 DNA sequence: TGTGCCAGCAGCCAAGGCAGTACCAGCTCCTACAATGAGCAGTTCTTC.

The V gene is TRBV30, the J gene TRBJ1-1; no firm D call. The CDR3 totals 13 residues. CDR1 is GTSNPN, CDR2 SVGIG, per germline (reference sequence). Trimming left V 4 bases short and J 1 base short, with 10 bases between. CDR3 nucleotide sequence: TGTGCCTGGATGCGTCAGTCGAACACTGAAGCTTTCTTT. It specifies CAWMRQSNTEAFF.

The rearrangement links TRBV27 to TRBJ1-4, with 7 bases aligning to TRBD1. V was pared by 6 bases and J by 1 base, with 17 bases of the junction left unmatched. The CDR3 spans 19 residues. The V gene's germline CDR1 is MNHEY and CDR2 SMNVEV (reference sequence). CDR3 protein: CASRSFPGTAGVTNEKLFF. The CDR3 nucleotides read TGTGCCAGCAGATCATTCCCCGGGACAGCGGGTGTAACTAATGAAAAACTGTTTTTT.

J is TRBJ2-1 and V is TRBV7-2, with TRBD2 as a possible D gene (6 bases). Per germline, CDR1 SGHTA and CDR2 FQGNSA. There are 14 residues in the CDR3. Trimming took 4 bases from V and 10 from J, leaving 17 bases between them. The CDR3 DNA reads TGTGCCAGCAGCTCCCGGACTAACCTCAAGGAGCAGTTCTTC. Translated, it gives CASSSRTNLKEQFF.

The chain joins TRBV13 to TRBJ1-2; D is ambiguous. The V gene lost 2 bases and the J gene lost 8 bases, with 15 bases spanning the gap. There are 14 residues in the CDR3. Looked up from germline, CDR1 is PRHDT and CDR2 is FYEKMQ (reference sequence). CDR3 region: CASSLRPYTGGYTF. The CDR3 DNA reads as TGTGCCAGCAGCTTACGGCCTTATACCGGCGGCTACACCTTC.

This clone was recorded a few times. The genes are TRBV4-1 and TRBJ1-1; 9 bases align to TRBD1. Unmatched junction bases numbered 8, after V lost 4 bases and J lost 5 bases. The CDR3 sequence is 15 residues long. Per germline, CDR1 MGHRA and CDR2 YSYEKL. Here the CDR3 reads CASSPIQGAQTEAFF. In DNA form, the CDR3 reads TGCGCCAGCAGCCCCATACAGGGGGCTCAGACTGAAGCTTTCTTT.

The CDR3 sequence: CASSPSYPSRLTGELFF. Written as DNA, the CDR3 is TGCGCCAGCAGCCCTAGTTACCCCAGCAGGTTAACCGGGGAGCTGTTTTTT. The V gene is TRBV4-3, the J gene TRBJ2-2; D is undetermined. The CDR3 extends over 17 amino acids. From germline, CDR1 is LGHNA and CDR2 YSLEER. V dropped 4 bases and J dropped 5 bases, with 20 bases sitting between them.

V usage is TRBV5-4 and J usage is TRBJ1-1, with TRBD1 matching over 7 bases. This CDR3 has 16 residues. The ends lost 4 bases at V and 5 bases at J; junction bases unmatched: 14. Germline V lookup: CDR1 SGHNT, CDR2 YYREEE (reference sequence). CDR3 in amino acids: CASSGGTALISTEAFF. CDR3 sequence (DNA): TGTGCCAGCAGCGGTGGGACAGCCTTAATATCAACTGAAGCTTTCTTT.

This chain links TRBV4-1 with TRBJ1-1, with D possibly being TRBD1 (5 bases). V was pared by 0 bases and J by 11 bases, with 19 bases between. The CDR3 covers 15 residues. CDR1 and CDR2 (germline): MGHRA, YSYEKL. The CDR3 loop is CASSQERGVEWYAFF. The CDR3, as DNA: TGCGCCAGCAGCCAAGAGAGAGGGGTTGAGTGGTATGCTTTCTTT.

V usage is TRBV10-3 and J usage is TRBJ1-1; TRBD1 might be the D (6 bases). There are 13 residues in the CDR3. Trimming removed 4 bases from V and 5 bases from J, with 11 bases in between. In germline, CDR1 is ENHRY, CDR2 SYGVKD. The CDR3 sequence: CAISGGTITEAFF. As DNA, the CDR3 is TGTGCCATCAGTGGGGGGACAATTACTGAAGCTTTCTTT.

V usage is TRBV15 and J usage is TRBJ1-5; D is ambiguous. Germline-derived CDR1 and CDR2 are LNHNV and YYDKDF (reference sequence). Trimming pared 1 base from V and 5 bases from J, leaving 3 bases between. The CDR3 is 12 amino acids. The CDR3 DNA reads as TGTGCCACCAGCAGAGTTGATCAGCCCCAGCATTTT. Amino acids: CATSRVDQPQHF.

The rearrangement uses TRBV29-1 and TRBJ1-1; no clear D gene. The germline V gene has CDR1 SQVTM and CDR2 ANQGSEA. This CDR3 is built from 10 residues. The V end lost 3 bases, the J end lost 8 bases, and 7 bases lay between the germline ends. This CDR3 is CSVETLEAFF. The DNA of the CDR3 is TGCAGCGTTGAGACGTTGGAAGCTTTCTTT.

The chain recombines TRBV4-1 with TRBJ2-1, with TRBD2 matching over 8 bases. The V and J ends lost 4 bases and 6 bases, in that order; junction bases with no gene match: 8. The CDR3 has 15 amino acids. CDR1 is MGHRA and CDR2 is YSYEKL in the germline V gene. The CDR3 protein is CASSPAGVYGNEQFF. The CDR3 DNA follows: TGCGCCAGCAGCCCAGCGGGAGTTTATGGCAATGAGCAGTTCTTC.

V is TRBV19 and J is TRBJ1-2; D is uncertain. The germline V and J ends were trimmed by 5 bases and 2 bases, with 9 bases remaining between them. This CDR3 spans 13 amino acids. The germline CDR1 and CDR2 sequences are LNHDA and SQIVND (reference sequence). In nucleotides, the CDR3 is TGTGCCAGTAGTGTTGACGAGAACTATGGCTACACCTTC. Its translation is CASSVDENYGYTF.

This CDR3 is CSIRSLAGEDTQYF. The CDR3 nucleotides are TGCAGCATAAGATCACTAGCGGGGGAAGATACGCAGTATTTT. The chain carries TRBV29-1 and TRBJ2-3, with TRBD2 matching 11 bases. V dropped 8 bases and J dropped 5; count of bases not matched to a gene: 9. This CDR3 spans 14 amino acids. From germline, CDR1 is SQVTM and CDR2 ANQGSEA.

The chain links TRBV6-1 to TRBJ1-3, with 8 bases that match TRBD1. The CDR3 is 15 residues long. V lost 6 bases and J lost 5; bases outside the gene matches: 9. Germline CDR1 is MNHNS and CDR2 is SASEGT. The CDR3 region has the DNA TGTGCCAGCAGGGGGACAGGAGCCTTCCGAAACACCATATATTTT. It translates to CASRGTGAFRNTIYF.

The rearrangement joins TRBV5-6 to TRBJ2-7, with 14 bases lining up with TRBD2. With 3 bases clipped from V and 4 bases from J, the junction kept 15 bases outside the gene matches. Germline V gene lookup returns CDR1 SGHDT and CDR2 YYEEEE. CDR3 length equals 19 residues. CDR3 sequence: CASSSVRLAGGPEGYEQYF. CDR3 nucleotides: TGTGCCAGCAGCTCTGTCCGACTAGCGGGAGGGCCAGAGGGGTACGAGCAGTACTTC.

The chain has TRBV28 and TRBJ1-2, with unresolved D. The CDR3 is made up of 14 amino acids. Germline CDR1 MDHEN, CDR2 SYDVKM. Trimming stripped 3 bases from V and 6 bases from J, with 14 bases between. For the CDR3, the DNA is TGTGCCAGCAGTTTCGCGGCCCCTAGACATGGCTACACCTTC. It specifies CASSFAAPRHGYTF.

This sequence joins TRBV7-2 and TRBJ2-3; 14 bases align to TRBD2. The V gene's germline CDR1 is SGHTA and CDR2 FQGNSA. The CDR3 runs 17 residues. V shed 0 bases, J shed 6 bases, and the junction held 5 bases outside the gene matches. The CDR3 sequence: CASSLAGTSGGRDTQYF. The CDR3 DNA is TGTGCCAGCAGCTTAGCGGGGACTAGCGGGGGCAGGGATACGCAGTATTTT.

The chain recombines TRBV5-1 with TRBJ1-1, with 8 bases identical to TRBD1. The V segment lost 2 bases and the J segment 11 bases; nucleotides outside the gene matches: 11. This CDR3 comprises 14 residues. Germline V lookup: CDR1 SGHRS, CDR2 YFSETQ. The CDR3 region is CASSFPGQGGLAFF. As DNA, the CDR3 is TGCGCCAGCAGCTTCCCCGGACAGGGTGGGCTGGCTTTCTTT.

The chain is built from TRBV6-6 and TRBJ2-3; 11 nucleotides line up with TRBD2. In germline, CDR1 is MNHNY, CDR2 SVGAGI (reference sequence). CDR3 length: 14 amino acids. V trimming: 6 bases; J trimming: 1 base; junction bases outside the gene matches: 0. The CDR3 region has the DNA TGTGCCAGCAGGACTAGCGGGGGCACAGATACGCAGTATTTT. Translation gives CASRTSGGTDTQYF.

This chain connects TRBV5-1 to TRBJ2-3, with TRBD2 matching 16 bases. The CDR3 is made up of 16 amino acids. Looked up from germline, CDR1 is SGHRS and CDR2 is YFSETQ. The V segment lost 4 bases and the J segment 3 bases; nucleotides outside the gene matches: 2. The DNA of the CDR3 is TGCGCCAGCAGCGGGGGACTAGCGGGAGGGACAGATACGCAGTATTTT. Translating it yields CASSGGLAGGTDTQYF.

This chain links TRBV19 with TRBJ2-2, with TRBD1 as a possible D gene (5 bases). This CDR3 has 15 residues. Germline loops: CDR1 LNHDA, CDR2 SQIVND (reference sequence). Trimming left V 5 bases short and J 6 bases short, with 16 bases between. The CDR3 loop reads CASSGPGFVSGELFF. CDR3 bases: TGTGCCAGTAGTGGGCCAGGGTTTGTTTCCGGGGAGCTGTTTTTT. The full variable domain, rest sourced from reference TRBV19 and TRBJ2-2, is DGGITQSPKYLFRKEGQNVTLSCEQNLNHDAMYWYRQDPGQGLRLIYYSQIVNDFQKGDIAEGYSVSREKKESFPLTVTSAQKNPTAFYLCASSGPGFVSGELFFGEGSRLTVL.

This chain joins TRBV10-2 and TRBJ1-1, with 7 nucleotides matching TRBD1. V gave up 6 bases and J gave up 1 base; unmatched junction bases: 2. Germline CDR1 is WSHSY and CDR2 is SAAADI. CDR3 length: 13 amino acids. This CDR3 is CASRTGKNTEAFF. The DNA of the CDR3 is TGCGCCAGCAGGACAGGGAAGAACACTGAAGCTTTCTTT.

This sequence joins TRBV7-6 and TRBJ1-6, with D possibly being TRBD1 (5 bases). CDR1 is SGHVS, CDR2 FNYEAQ, per germline. Trimming took 0 bases from V and 9 from J, leaving 9 bases between them. The CDR3 contains 14 residues. The CDR3 protein is CASSLARAGSPLHF. CDR3 nucleotides: TGTGCCAGCAGCTTAGCCAGGGCTGGTTCACCCCTCCACTTT.

V gene TRBV28 combines with J gene TRBJ2-2; D may correspond to TRBD1 or TRBD2 (6 bases each). The V and J ends lost 2 bases and 5 bases respectively, with 21 bases between them. This CDR3 has 18 residues. Germline values: CDR1 MDHEN, CDR2 SYDVKM. CDR3 protein: CASSLPGGLTMYTGELFF. In DNA, the CDR3 is TGTGCCAGCAGTTTACCCGGGGGCCTAACTATGTATACCGGGGAGCTGTTTTTT.

V usage is TRBV28 and J usage is TRBJ2-1; the match to TRBD2 covers 9 bases. The CDR3 is made up of 14 amino acids. V gave up 6 bases and J gave up 7 bases; unmatched junction bases: 7. Germline V gene data show CDR1 as MDHEN and CDR2 as SYDVKM. The CDR3 loop is CASRPAGGLNEQFF. Here the CDR3 DNA reads TGTGCCAGCAGGCCGGCGGGGGGGCTTAATGAGCAGTTCTTC.

CDR3 coding DNA: TGTGCCAGCATAAAAGGGGCAGGGGGCGGTCAGCCCCAGCATTTT. Amino acid sequence: CASIKGAGGGQPQHF. The gene calls are TRBV2 and TRBJ1-5, with 8 bases that match TRBD1. CDR3 length: 15 residues. CDR1 and CDR2 (germline): SNHLY, FYNNEI. Losses at the gene ends were 7 bases for V and 6 bases for J; bases not matched to a gene: 11.

This chain connects TRBV5-1 to TRBJ1-4, with a weak D call TRBD1 (6 bases). V was pared by 4 bases and J by 4 bases, with 11 bases between. The germline gives CDR1 SGHRS, CDR2 YFSETQ. The CDR3 extends over 14 amino acids. In DNA form, the CDR3 reads TGCGCCAGCAGCAATAAGGGGGGTAATGAAAAACTGTTTTTT. This sequence encodes CASSNKGGNEKLFF.

In this sample, this clone turned up once. This chain uses TRBV5-1 with TRBJ2-7, with D tentatively TRBD1 (6 bases). Trimming took off 4 bases at V and 0 bases at J, with 14 bases between the two ends. This CDR3 is 15 amino acids long. Germline assignment: CDR1 SGHRS and CDR2 YFSETQ. The CDR3 DNA reads as TGCGCCAGCAGCGAGGTTTTGGACAGCTCCTACGAGCAGTACTTC. This gives the protein CASSEVLDSSYEQYF.